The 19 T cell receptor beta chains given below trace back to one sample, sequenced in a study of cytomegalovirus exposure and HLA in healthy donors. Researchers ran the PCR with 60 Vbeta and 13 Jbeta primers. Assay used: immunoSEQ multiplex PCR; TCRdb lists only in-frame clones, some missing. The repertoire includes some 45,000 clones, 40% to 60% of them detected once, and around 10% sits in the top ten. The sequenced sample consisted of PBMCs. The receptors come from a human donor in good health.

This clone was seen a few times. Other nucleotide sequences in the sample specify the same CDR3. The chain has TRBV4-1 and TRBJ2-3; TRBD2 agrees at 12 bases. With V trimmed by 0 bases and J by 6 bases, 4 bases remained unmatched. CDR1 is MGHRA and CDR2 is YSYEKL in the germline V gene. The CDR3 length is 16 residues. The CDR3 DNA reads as TGCGCCAGCAGCCAAGATCTAGCGGGGGGGACGGATACGCAGTATTTT. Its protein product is CASSQDLAGGTDTQYF.

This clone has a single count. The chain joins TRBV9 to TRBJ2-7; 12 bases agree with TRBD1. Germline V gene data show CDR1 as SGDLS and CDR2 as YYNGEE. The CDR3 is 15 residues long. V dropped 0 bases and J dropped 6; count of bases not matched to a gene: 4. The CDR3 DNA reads TGTGCCAGCAGCGTAGAAGGGACAGGGGGCGTCGAGCAGTACTTC. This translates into CASSVEGTGGVEQYF.

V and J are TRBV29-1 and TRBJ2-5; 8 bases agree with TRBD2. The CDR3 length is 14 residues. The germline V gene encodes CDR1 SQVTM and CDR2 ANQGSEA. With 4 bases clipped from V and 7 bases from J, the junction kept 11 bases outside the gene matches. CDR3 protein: CSVATSGGAGTQYF. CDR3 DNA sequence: TGCAGCGTTGCAACTAGCGGAGGGGCTGGGACCCAGTACTTC.

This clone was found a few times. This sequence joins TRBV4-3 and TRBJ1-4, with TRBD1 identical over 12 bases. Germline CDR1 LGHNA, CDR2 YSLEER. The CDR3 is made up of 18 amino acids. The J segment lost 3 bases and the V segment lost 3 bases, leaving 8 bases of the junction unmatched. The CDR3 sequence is CASSHLWDRGQSNEKLFF. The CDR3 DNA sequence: TGCGCCAGCAGCCATTTGTGGGACAGGGGGCAATCTAATGAAAAACTGTTTTTT.

In DNA, the CDR3 is TGTGCCAGCAGCTCCCTCGGGACTGCGGGAGTGGGTGACAATGAGCAGTTCTTC. Its protein is CASSSLGTAGVGDNEQFF. V and J are TRBV7-3 and TRBJ2-1; 7 bases line up with TRBD2. This CDR3 is built from 18 residues. CDR1 SGHTA and CDR2 FQGTGA come from the germline V gene. Trimming took 4 bases from V and 5 from J; bases not matched to a gene: 17.

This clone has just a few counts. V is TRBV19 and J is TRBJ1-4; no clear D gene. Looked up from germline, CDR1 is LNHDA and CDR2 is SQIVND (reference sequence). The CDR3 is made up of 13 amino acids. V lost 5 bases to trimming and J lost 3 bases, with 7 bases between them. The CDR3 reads CASSYSSNEKLFF. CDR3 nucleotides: TGTGCCAGTAGTTACAGTTCTAATGAAAAACTGTTTTTT.

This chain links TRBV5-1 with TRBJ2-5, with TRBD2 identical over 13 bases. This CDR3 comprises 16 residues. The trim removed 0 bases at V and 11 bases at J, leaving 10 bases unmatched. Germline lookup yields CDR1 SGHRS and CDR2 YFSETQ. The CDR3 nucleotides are TGCGCCAGCAGCTTGGCCCCACTAGCGGGGGGGCGGGAGCAGTACTTC. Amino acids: CASSLAPLAGGREQYF. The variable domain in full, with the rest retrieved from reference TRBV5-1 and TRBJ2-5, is KAGVTQTPRYLIKTRGQQVTLSCSPISGHRSVSWYQQTPGQGLQFLFEYFSETQRNKGNFPGRFSGRQFSNSRSEMNVSTLELGDSALYLCASSLAPLAGGREQYFGPGTRLLVL.

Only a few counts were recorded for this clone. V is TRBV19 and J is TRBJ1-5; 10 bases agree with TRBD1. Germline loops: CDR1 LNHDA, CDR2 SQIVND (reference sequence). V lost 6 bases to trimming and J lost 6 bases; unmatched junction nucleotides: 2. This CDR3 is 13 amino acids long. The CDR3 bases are TGTGCCAGTAGCCGGGACAGGGGTCAGCCCCAGCATTTT. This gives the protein CASSRDRGQPQHF.

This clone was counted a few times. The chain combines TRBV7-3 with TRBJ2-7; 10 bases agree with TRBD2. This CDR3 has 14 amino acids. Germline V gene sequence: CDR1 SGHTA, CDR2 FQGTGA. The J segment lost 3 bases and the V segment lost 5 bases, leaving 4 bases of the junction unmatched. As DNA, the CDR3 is TGTGCCAGCAGCCCAGCGGGGGGGCTCTACGAGCAGTACTTC. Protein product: CASSPAGGLYEQYF.

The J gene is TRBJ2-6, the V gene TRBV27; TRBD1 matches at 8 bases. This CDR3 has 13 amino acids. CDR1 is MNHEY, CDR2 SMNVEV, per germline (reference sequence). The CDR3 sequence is CAAGGAGANVLTF. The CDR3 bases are TGTGCTGCAGGGGGCGCTGGGGCCAACGTCCTGACTTTC. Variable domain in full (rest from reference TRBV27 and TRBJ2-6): EAQVTQNPRYLITVTGKKLTVTCSQNMNHEYMSWYRQDPGLGLRQIYYSMNVEVTDKGDVPEGYKVSRKEKRNFPLILESPSPNQTSLYFCAAGGAGANVLTFGAGSRLTVL.

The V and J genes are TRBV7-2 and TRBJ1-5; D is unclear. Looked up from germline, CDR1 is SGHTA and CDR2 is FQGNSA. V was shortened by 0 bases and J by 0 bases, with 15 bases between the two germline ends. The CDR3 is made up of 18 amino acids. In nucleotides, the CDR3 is TGTGCCAGCAGCTTAGCATGGGGAGGAGTCTATAGCAATCAGCCCCAGCATTTT. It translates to CASSLAWGGVYSNQPQHF.

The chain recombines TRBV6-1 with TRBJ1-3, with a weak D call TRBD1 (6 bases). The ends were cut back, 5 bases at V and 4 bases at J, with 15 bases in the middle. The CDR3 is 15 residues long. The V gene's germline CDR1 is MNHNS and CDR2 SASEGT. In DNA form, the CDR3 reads TGTGCCAGCAGTCCCGGGACATGGTCCGGAAACACCATATATTTT. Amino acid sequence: CASSPGTWSGNTIYF.

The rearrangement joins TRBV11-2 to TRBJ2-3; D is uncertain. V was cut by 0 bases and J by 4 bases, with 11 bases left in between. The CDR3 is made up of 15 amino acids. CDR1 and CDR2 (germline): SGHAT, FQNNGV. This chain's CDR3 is CASSLDGNSADTQYF. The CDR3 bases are TGTGCCAGCAGCTTAGACGGTAATTCGGCAGATACGCAGTATTTT.

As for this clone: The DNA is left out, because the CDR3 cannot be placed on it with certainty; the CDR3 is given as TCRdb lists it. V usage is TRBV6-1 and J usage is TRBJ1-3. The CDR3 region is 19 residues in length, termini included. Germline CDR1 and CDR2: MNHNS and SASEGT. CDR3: CASSVNAGNTIYFGETIYF.

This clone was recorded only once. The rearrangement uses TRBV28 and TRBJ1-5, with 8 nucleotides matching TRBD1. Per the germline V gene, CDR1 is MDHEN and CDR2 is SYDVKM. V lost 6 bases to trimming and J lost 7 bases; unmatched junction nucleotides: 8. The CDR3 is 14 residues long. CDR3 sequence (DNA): TGTGCCAGCAGCACGACAGGGGCCGGGCAGCCCCAGCATTTT. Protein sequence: CASSTTGAGQPQHF.

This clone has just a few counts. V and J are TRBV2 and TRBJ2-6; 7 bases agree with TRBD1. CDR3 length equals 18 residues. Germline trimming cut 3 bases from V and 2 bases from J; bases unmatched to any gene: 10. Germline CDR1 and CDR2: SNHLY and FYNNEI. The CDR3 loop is CASSDRGQSYTGANVLTF. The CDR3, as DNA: TGTGCCAGCAGTGACCGGGGACAGAGCTATACTGGGGCCAACGTCCTGACTTTC. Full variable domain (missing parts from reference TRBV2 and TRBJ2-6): EPEVTQTPSHQVTQMGQEVILRCVPISNHLYFYWYRQILGQKVEFLVSFYNNEISEKSEIFDDQFSVERPDGSNFTLKIRSTKLEDSAMYFCASSDRGQSYTGANVLTFGAGSRLTVL.

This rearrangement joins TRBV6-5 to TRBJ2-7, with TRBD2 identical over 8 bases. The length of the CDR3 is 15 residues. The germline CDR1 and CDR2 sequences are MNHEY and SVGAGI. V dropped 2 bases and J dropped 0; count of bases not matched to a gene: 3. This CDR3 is CASSYERGSSYEQYF. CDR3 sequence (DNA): TGTGCCAGCAGTTACGAGCGGGGGAGCTCCTACGAGCAGTACTTC.

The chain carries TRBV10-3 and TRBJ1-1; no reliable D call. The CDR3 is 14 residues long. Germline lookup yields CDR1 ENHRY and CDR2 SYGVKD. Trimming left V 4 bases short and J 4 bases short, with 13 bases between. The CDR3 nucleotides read TGTGCCATCAGTGCCTCGGTTCCTTCCACTGAAGCTTTCTTT. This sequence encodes CAISASVPSTEAFF.

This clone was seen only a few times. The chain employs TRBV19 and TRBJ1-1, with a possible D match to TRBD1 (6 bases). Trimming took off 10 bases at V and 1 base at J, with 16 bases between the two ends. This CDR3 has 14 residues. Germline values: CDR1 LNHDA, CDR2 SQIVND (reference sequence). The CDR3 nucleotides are TGTGCCACCGGTGGAAGGGGGTCGAACACTGAAGCTTTCTTT. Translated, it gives CATGGRGSNTEAFF. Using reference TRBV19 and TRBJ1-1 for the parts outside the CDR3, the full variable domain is DGGITQSPKYLFRKEGQNVTLSCEQNLNHDAMYWYRQDPGQGLRLIYYSQIVNDFQKGDIAEGYSVSREKKESFPLTVTSAQKNPTAFYLCATGGRGSNTEAFFGQGTRLTVV.